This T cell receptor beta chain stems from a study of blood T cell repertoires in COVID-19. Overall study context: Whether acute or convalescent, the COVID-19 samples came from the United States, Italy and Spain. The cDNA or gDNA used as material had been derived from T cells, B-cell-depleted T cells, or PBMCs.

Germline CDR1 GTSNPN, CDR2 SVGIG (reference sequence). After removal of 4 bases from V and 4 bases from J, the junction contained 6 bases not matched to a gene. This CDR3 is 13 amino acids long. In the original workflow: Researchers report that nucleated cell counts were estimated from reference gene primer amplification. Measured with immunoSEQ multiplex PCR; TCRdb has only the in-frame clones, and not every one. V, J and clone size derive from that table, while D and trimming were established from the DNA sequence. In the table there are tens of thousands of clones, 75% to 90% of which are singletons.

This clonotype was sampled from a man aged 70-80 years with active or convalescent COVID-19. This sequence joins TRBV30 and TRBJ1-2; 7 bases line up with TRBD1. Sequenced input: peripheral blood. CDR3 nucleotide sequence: TGTGCCTGGACCCGGACAGGCCTCTATGGCTACACCTTC. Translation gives CAWTRTGLYGYTF.